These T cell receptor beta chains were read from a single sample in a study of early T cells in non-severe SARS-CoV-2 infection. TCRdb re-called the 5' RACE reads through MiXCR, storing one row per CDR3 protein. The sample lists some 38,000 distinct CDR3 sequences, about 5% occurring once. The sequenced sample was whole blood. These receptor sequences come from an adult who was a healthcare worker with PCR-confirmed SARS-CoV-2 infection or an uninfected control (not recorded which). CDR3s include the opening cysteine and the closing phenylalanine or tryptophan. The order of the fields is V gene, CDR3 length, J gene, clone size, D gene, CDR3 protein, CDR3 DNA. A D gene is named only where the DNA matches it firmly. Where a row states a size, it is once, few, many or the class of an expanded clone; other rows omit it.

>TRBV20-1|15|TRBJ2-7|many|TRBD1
CSASPPIGTGGEQYF
TGCAGTGCCTCGCCCCCCATCGGGACAGGGGGGGAGCAGTACTTC
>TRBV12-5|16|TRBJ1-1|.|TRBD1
CASGHPDRGVNTEAFF
TGTGCTAGTGGTCACCCTGACAGGGGCGTGAACACTGAAGCTTTCTTT
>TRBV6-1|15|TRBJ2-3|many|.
CASSPLSWETDTQYF
TGTGCCAGCAGCCCGCTCAGCTGGGAAACAGATACGCAGTATTTT
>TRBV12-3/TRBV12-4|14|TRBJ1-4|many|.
CASSLGGVQGKLFF
TGTGCCAGCAGTTTAGGCGGGGTGCAAGGAAAACTGTTTTTT
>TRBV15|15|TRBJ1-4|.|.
CATSRDKRLNEKLFF
TGTGCCACCAGCAGAGATAAGAGGCTGAATGAAAAACTGTTTTTT
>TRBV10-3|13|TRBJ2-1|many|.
CAISPGTDNEQFF
TGTGCCATCAGTCCAGGGACGGACAATGAGCAGTTCTTC
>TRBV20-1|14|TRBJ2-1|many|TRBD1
CSARDRVLYNEQFF
TGCAGTGCCCGCGACAGGGTACTCTACAATGAGCAGTTCTTC
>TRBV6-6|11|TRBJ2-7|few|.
CASSYQGEQYF
TGTGCCAGCAGTTACCAAGGGGAGCAGTACTTC
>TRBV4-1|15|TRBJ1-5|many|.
CASSSREGGSEHQHF
TGCGCCAGCAGCTCCAGGGAAGGGGGATCAGAGCACCAGCATTTT
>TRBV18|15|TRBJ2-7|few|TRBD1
CASSPFGQGAYEQYF
TGTGCCAGCTCACCATTTGGACAGGGGGCCTACGAGCAGTACTTC
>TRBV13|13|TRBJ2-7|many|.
CASSLDGSYEQYF
TGTGCCAGCAGCTTAGACGGCTCCTACGAGCAGTACTTC
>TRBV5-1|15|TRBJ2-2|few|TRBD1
CASSIDRGGTGELFF
TGCGCCAGCAGCATTGACAGGGGAGGAACCGGGGAGCTGTTTTTT
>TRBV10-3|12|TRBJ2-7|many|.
CAISESKPEQYF
TGTGCCATCAGTGAGTCGAAGCCCGAGCAGTACTTC
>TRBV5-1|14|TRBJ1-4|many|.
CASSPGRNNEKLFF
TGCGCCAGCAGCCCCGGACGGAATAATGAAAAACTGTTTTTT
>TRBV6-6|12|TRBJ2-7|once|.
CASSYRNYEQYF
TGTGCCAGCAGTTACAGGAACTACGAGCAGTACTTC
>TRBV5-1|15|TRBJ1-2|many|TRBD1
CASSTGQPTNYGYTF
TGCGCCAGCAGCACGGGACAGCCTACTAACTATGGCTACACCTTC
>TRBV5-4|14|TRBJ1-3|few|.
CASSRDGGGNTIYF
TGTGCCAGCAGCCGGGACGGAGGAGGAAACACCATATATTTT
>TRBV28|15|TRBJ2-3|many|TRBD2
CASSLMGGGTDTQYF
TGTGCCAGCAGTTTGATGGGAGGGGGCACAGATACGCAGTATTTT
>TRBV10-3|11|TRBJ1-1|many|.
CAISGTTEAFF
TGTGCCATCAGTGGGACCACTGAAGCTTTCTTT
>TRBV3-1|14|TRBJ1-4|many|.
CASSREANNEKLFF
TGTGCCAGCAGCCGCGAAGCAAATAATGAAAAACTGTTTTTT
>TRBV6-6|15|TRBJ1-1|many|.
CASSYGQGMNTEAFF
TGTGCCAGCAGTTATGGGCAGGGGATGAACACTGAAGCTTTCTTT
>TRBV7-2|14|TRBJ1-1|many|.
CASSRGHQNTEAFF
TGTGCCAGCAGCCGTGGACACCAGAACACTGAAGCTTTCTTT
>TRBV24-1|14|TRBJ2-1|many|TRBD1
CATSDSGQANEQFF
TGTGCCACCAGTGATTCGGGACAGGCAAATGAGCAGTTCTTC
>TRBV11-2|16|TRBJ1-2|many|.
CASSNLRGRPNYGYTF
TGTGCCAGCAGCAACCTACGGGGGAGGCCCAACTATGGCTACACCTTC